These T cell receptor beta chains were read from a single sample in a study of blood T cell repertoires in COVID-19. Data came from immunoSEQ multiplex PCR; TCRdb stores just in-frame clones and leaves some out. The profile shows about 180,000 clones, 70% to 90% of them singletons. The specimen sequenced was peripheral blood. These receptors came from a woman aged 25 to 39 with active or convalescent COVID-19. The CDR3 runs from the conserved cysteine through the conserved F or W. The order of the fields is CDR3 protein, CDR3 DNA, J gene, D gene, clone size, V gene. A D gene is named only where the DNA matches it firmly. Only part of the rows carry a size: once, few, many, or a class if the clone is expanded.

CDR3: CASSHNRATNEKLFF
DNA: TGTGCCAGCAGCCACAACAGGGCAACTAATGAAAAACTGTTTTTT
J: TRBJ1-4
D: .
size: .
V: TRBV6-5

CDR3: CASSQDTSGGHWAQYF
DNA: TGCGCCAGCAGCCAAGATACCAGCGGGGGCCATTGGGCCCAGTACTTC
J: TRBJ2-5
D: TRBD2
size: .
V: TRBV4-1

CDR3: CASSLAEGLWASGSIDTGELFF
DNA: TGTGCCAGCAGCTTAGCCGAGGGGCTTTGGGCTAGCGGGAGTATCGACACCGGGGAGCTGTTTTTT
J: TRBJ2-2
D: TRBD2
size: .
V: TRBV7-6

CDR3: CASRVQVDTEAFF
DNA: TGTGCCAGCAGAGTACAGGTTGACACTGAAGCTTTCTTT
J: TRBJ1-1
D: .
size: once
V: TRBV6-5

CDR3: CASSLIAGGTDTQYF
DNA: TGTGCCAGCAGCCTGATAGCGGGGGGCACAGATACGCAGTATTTT
J: TRBJ2-3
D: TRBD2
size: .
V: TRBV4-2

CDR3: CASSLLNEQFF
DNA: TGTGCCAGCAGCCTTCTCAATGAGCAGTTCTTC
J: TRBJ2-1
D: .
size: .
V: TRBV7-2

CDR3: CASNFRSVGGSGANVLTF
DNA: TGTGCCAGCAACTTCCGGTCGGTGGGGGGATCTGGGGCCAACGTCCTGACTTTC
J: TRBJ2-6
D: .
size: .
V: TRBV11-2

CDR3: CASSVSGGADQPQHF
DNA: TGTGCCAGCAGTGTCTCAGGGGGCGCGGATCAGCCCCAGCATTTT
J: TRBJ1-5
D: TRBD1
size: .
V: TRBV6-4

CDR3: CASSLYRGPANTEAFF
DNA: TGTGCCAGCAGCTTATACAGGGGGCCAGCAAACACTGAAGCTTTCTTT
J: TRBJ1-1
D: TRBD1
size: .
V: TRBV5-4

CDR3: CASSQGVGGGPSNTGELFF
DNA: TGCGCCAGCAGCCAGGGAGTCGGCGGGGGGCCGTCGAACACCGGGGAGCTGTTTTTT
J: TRBJ2-2
D: TRBD2
size: once
V: TRBV5-1

CDR3: CATRDRADEKLFF
DNA: TGTGCCACAAGGGACAGGGCAGATGAAAAACTGTTTTTT
J: TRBJ1-4
D: TRBD1
size: .
V: TRBV10-3

CDR3: CASTPRGYTEAFF
DNA: TGTGCCAGTACCCCCAGGGGGTACACTGAAGCTTTCTTT
J: TRBJ1-1
D: TRBD1
size: .
V: TRBV19

CDR3: CARRDSYEQYF
DNA: TGTGCCCGCCGGGACAGCTACGAGCAGTACTTC
J: TRBJ2-7
D: TRBD1
size: once
V: TRBV30

CDR3: CAWRRGGTGGNQPQHF
DNA: TGTGCCTGGAGGAGAGGGGGGACAGGGGGCAATCAGCCCCAGCATTTT
J: TRBJ1-5
D: TRBD1
size: .
V: TRBV30

CDR3: CASSTPLAFSTDTQYF
DNA: TGTGCCAGTAGTACCCCACTAGCGTTCAGCACAGATACGCAGTATTTT
J: TRBJ2-3
D: TRBD2
size: .
V: TRBV19

CDR3: CASSRDSSVYGYTF
DNA: TGTGCCAGCAGCCGGGACAGTTCTGTATATGGCTACACCTTC
J: TRBJ1-2
D: TRBD1
size: .
V: TRBV7-9

CDR3: CSVGRGTTNEKLFF
DNA: TGCAGCGTTGGCAGGGGAACAACTAATGAAAAACTGTTTTTT
J: TRBJ1-4
D: .
size: .
V: TRBV29-1

CDR3: CASSLDNSGNTIYF
DNA: TGCGCCAGCAGCCTCGACAACTCTGGAAACACCATATATTTT
J: TRBJ1-3
D: .
size: once
V: TRBV5-1

CDR3: CATRERQTYNEQFF
DNA: TGTGCCACCAGGGAACGACAGACTTACAATGAGCAGTTCTTC
J: TRBJ2-1
D: .
size: .
V: TRBV7-2

CDR3: CSAVDSTYEQYF
DNA: TGCAGCGCAGTGGACAGCACCTACGAGCAGTACTTC
J: TRBJ2-7
D: .
size: few
V: TRBV29-1

CDR3: CASSYRDREKYEQYF
DNA: TGTGCCAGCAGTTACCGGGACAGGGAGAAATACGAGCAGTACTTC
J: TRBJ2-7
D: TRBD1
size: .
V: TRBV28

CDR3: CASTLTGSSNQPQHF
DNA: TGTGCCAGTACCCTGACAGGGTCAAGCAATCAGCCCCAGCATTTT
J: TRBJ1-5
D: TRBD1
size: .
V: TRBV19

CDR3: CASSLRGTLSTEAFF
DNA: TGTGCCAGCAGCTTAAGGGGGACGTTGAGCACTGAAGCTTTCTTT
J: TRBJ1-1
D: .
size: .
V: TRBV11-2

CDR3: CASRWAGTDTQYF
DNA: TGTGCCTCAAGGTGGGCGGGAACAGATACGCAGTATTTT
J: TRBJ2-3
D: .
size: .
V: TRBV6-5

CDR3: CASSAQGASTDTQYF
DNA: TGCGCCAGCAGCGCCCAGGGGGCGAGCACAGATACGCAGTATTTT
J: TRBJ2-3
D: TRBD1
size: .
V: TRBV5-1

CDR3: CAWSDLSGTGITEAFF
DNA: TGTGCCTGGAGTGATTTAAGTGGGACAGGGATCACTGAAGCTTTCTTT
J: TRBJ1-1
D: TRBD1
size: .
V: TRBV30

CDR3: CASSAGQGLYGYTF
DNA: TGCGCCAGCAGCGCTGGACAGGGACTATATGGCTACACCTTC
J: TRBJ1-2
D: TRBD1
size: few
V: TRBV5-1

CDR3: CASTWTGAGSGANVLTF
DNA: TGTGCCAGCACCTGGACAGGGGCCGGCTCTGGGGCCAACGTCCTGACTTTC
J: TRBJ2-6
D: TRBD1
size: .
V: TRBV28

CDR3: CASSFYDRGDREKLFF
DNA: TGTGCCAGCAGCTTTTACGACAGGGGAGATAGGGAAAAACTGTTTTTT
J: TRBJ1-4
D: TRBD1
size: .
V: TRBV5-6

CDR3: CASDAGTNTGELFF
DNA: TGTGCTAGTGACGCCGGGACGAACACCGGGGAGCTGTTTTTT
J: TRBJ2-2
D: .
size: few
V: TRBV12-5

CDR3: CASSLDSVPRNTEAFF
DNA: TGTGCCAGCAGCTTAGATTCAGTGCCTCGGAACACTGAAGCTTTCTTT
J: TRBJ1-1
D: .
size: .
V: TRBV7-6

CDR3: CASSLTGGGYGYTF
DNA: TGCGCCAGCAGCCTGACAGGGGGCGGCTATGGCTACACCTTC
J: TRBJ1-2
D: TRBD1
size: .
V: TRBV5-1

CDR3: CASSPPDGVHQPQHF
DNA: TGTGCCAGCAGTCCCCCCGACGGAGTTCATCAGCCCCAGCATTTT
J: TRBJ1-5
D: .
size: .
V: TRBV28

CDR3: CASSYWGSGSTDTQYF
DNA: TGTGCCAGCAGTTACTGGGGTAGCGGGAGCACAGATACGCAGTATTTT
J: TRBJ2-3
D: TRBD2
size: .
V: TRBV6-5

CDR3: CASSSGWRNTEAFF
DNA: TGTGCCAGCAGCTCAGGGTGGAGAAACACTGAAGCTTTCTTT
J: TRBJ1-1
D: .
size: .
V: TRBV27

CDR3: CASSSTSYEQYF
DNA: TGTGCCAGCAGCTCCACTTCCTACGAGCAGTACTTC
J: TRBJ2-7
D: .
size: .
V: TRBV7-9

CDR3: CASSLLYRDTYEQYF
DNA: TGCGCCAGCAGCTTATTATACAGGGATACCTACGAGCAGTACTTC
J: TRBJ2-7
D: .
size: .
V: TRBV5-1

CDR3: CASSETGTSYGYTF
DNA: TGTGCCAGCAGTGAGACAGGGACCAGCTATGGCTACACCTTC
J: TRBJ1-2
D: TRBD1
size: .
V: TRBV6-1

CDR3: CASSYGSALRRDTQYF
DNA: TGTGCCAGCAGTTACGGGAGTGCCTTACGCAGAGATACGCAGTATTTT
J: TRBJ2-3
D: .
size: few
V: TRBV6-6

CDR3: CASSNSRQVTEKLFF
DNA: TGTGCCAGCAGCAATTCGAGACAGGTCACTGAAAAACTGTTTTTT
J: TRBJ1-4
D: .
size: .
V: TRBV21-1